The TCR beta chain described here comes from a study of Graves' ophthalmopathy and Graves' hyperthyroidism. Whole-study context: Peripheral blood collection took place at initial diagnosis, before any treatment.

In its sample, this clonotype was seen a few times. Its specificity is unknown. Amplification from RNA transcripts yielded the TCR beta CDR3 regions. Scientists carried out first-round RT-PCR using HTBI primers and then a second-round multiplex PCR. TCRdb redid the calling of the multiplex PCR reads with MiXCR, one entry per CDR3 protein. The sample shows about 740,000 distinct CDR3 sequences, around 40% of them seen only once. No donor had other autoimmune disease, uncontrolled infection, pregnancy or lactation. Trimming took 4 bases from V and 1 from J; bases not matched to a gene: 7. The CDR3 totals 15 residues. Germline CDR1 and CDR2: SGDLS and YYNGEE. General observations from the study: Using a 13-signature model, the authors split ophthalmopathy from stable hyperthyroidism, with 85% to 90% sensitivity and 65% to 82% specificity.

The genes are TRBV9 and TRBJ2-7; 8 bases map to TRBD2. The specimen was peripheral blood. The clonotype comes from an adult man with Graves' ophthalmopathy. The CDR3 here is CASSPQLAASYEQYF. The DNA for the CDR3 is TGTGCCAGCAGCCCTCAACTAGCGGCTTCCTACGAGCAGTACTTC.